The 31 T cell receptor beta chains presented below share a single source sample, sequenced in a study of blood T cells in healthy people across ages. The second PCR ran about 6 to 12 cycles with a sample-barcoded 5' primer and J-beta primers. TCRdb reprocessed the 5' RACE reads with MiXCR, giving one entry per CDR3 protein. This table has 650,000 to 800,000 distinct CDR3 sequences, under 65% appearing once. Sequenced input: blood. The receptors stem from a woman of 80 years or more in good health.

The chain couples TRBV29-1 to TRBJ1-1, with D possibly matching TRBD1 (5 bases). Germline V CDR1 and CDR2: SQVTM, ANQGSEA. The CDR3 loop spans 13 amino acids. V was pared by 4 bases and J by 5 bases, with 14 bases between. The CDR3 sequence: CSVGDLGVTEAFF. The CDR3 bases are TGCAGCGTTGGAGACCTGGGGGTAACTGAAGCTTTCTTT.

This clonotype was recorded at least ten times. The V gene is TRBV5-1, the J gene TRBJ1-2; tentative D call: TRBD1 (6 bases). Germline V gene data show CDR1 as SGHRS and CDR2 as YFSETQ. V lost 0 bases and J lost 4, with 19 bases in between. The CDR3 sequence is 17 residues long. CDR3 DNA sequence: TGCGCCAGCAGCTTGGCCGGGACAACGGATGGGGGCTATGGCTACACCTTC. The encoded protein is CASSLAGTTDGGYGYTF.

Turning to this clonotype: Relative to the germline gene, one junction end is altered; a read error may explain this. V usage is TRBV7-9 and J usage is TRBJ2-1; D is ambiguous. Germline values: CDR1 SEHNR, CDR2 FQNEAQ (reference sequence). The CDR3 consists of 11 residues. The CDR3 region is CASSLGNGQFF. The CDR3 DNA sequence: TGTGCCAGCAGCTTAGGAAATGGGCAGTTCTTC.

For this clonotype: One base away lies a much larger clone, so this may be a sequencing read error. The CDR3 protein is CASSVATGGWQYF. CDR3 coding DNA: TGTGCCAGCAGCGTAGCTACCGGGGGTTGGCAGTACTTC. The chain employs TRBV9 and TRBJ2-5; D is perhaps TRBD2 (6 bases). The CDR3 is 13 amino acids. Looked up from germline, CDR1 is SGDLS and CDR2 is YYNGEE. The ends were cut back, 0 bases at V and 11 bases at J, with 14 bases in the middle.

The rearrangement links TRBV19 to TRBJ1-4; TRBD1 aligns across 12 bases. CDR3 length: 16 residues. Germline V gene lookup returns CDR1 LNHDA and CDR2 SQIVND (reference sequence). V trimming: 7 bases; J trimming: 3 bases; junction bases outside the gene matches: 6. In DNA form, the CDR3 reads TGTGCCAGTAATGGGACAGGGGGCATGGCTAATGAAAAACTGTTTTTT. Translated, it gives CASNGTGGMANEKLFF.

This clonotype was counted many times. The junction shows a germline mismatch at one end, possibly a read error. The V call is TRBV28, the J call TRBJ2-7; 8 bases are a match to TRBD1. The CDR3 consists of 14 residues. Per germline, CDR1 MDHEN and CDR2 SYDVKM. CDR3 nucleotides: TGTGCCAGCAGCCCGGGACAGGATCCCTATGAGCAGTACTTC. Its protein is CASSPGQDPYEQYF. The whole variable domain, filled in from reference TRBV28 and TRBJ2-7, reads DVKVTQSSRYLVKRTGEKVFLECVQDMDHENMFWYRQDPGLGLRLIYFSYDVKMKEKGDIPEGYSVSREKKERFSLILESASTNQTSMYLCASSPGQDPYEQYFGPGTRLTVT.

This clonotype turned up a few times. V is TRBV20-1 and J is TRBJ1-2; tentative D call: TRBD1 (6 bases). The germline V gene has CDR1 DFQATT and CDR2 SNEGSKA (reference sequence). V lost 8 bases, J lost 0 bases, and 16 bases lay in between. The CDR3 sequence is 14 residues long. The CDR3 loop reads CSTQVTGTNYGYTF. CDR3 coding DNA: TGCAGTACCCAGGTCACAGGGACTAACTATGGCTACACCTTC.

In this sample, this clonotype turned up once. CDR3 DNA: TGCAGCGTTTCCCCTTACCTTCTAGCGGGAGCCGGAAAAAACATTCAGTACTTC. Encoded protein: CSVSPYLLAGAGKNIQYF. The chain carries TRBV29-1 and TRBJ2-4; 10 bases are a match to TRBD2. CDR1 and CDR2 from the germline V gene are SQVTM and ANQGSEA. The CDR3 is 18 residues long. V lost 5 bases and J lost 4; bases outside the gene matches: 17.

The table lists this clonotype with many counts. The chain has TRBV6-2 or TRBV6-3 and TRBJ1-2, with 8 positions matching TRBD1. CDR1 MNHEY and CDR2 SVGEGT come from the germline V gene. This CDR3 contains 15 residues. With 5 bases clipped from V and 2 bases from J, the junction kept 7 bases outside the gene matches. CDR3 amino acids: CASSPGTGGNYGYTF. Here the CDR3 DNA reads TGTGCCAGCAGTCCCGGGACAGGCGGAAACTATGGCTACACCTTC.

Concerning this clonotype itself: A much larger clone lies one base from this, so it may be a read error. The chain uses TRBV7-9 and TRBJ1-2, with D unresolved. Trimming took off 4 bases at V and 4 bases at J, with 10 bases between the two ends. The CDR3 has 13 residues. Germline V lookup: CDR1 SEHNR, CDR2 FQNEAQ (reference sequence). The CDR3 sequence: CASSWGALYGYTF. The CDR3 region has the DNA TGTGCCAGCAGCTGGGGAGCTCTCTATGGCTACACCTTC.

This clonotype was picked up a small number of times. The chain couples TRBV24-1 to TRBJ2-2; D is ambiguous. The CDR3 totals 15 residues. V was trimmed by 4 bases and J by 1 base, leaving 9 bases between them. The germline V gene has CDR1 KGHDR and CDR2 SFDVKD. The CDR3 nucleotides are TGTGCCACCAGTGACCCACGACAGAACACCGGGGAGCTGTTTTTT. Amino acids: CATSDPRQNTGELFF.

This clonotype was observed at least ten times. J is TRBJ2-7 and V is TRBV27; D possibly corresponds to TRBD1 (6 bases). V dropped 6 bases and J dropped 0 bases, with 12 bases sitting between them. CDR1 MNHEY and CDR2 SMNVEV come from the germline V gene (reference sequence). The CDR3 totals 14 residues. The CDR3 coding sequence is TGTGCCAGCAGCTCAGGGGACACCTCCTACGAGCAGTACTTC. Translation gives CASSSGDTSYEQYF.

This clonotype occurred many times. Here the CDR3 DNA reads TGCGCCAGCAGCCAGGGCTCACTAGCGACCTTGGGCACAGATACGCAGTATTTT. It translates to CASSQGSLATLGTDTQYF. The chain uses TRBV4-1 and TRBJ2-3; TRBD2 agrees at 7 bases. Germline loops: CDR1 MGHRA, CDR2 YSYEKL. The CDR3 covers 18 residues. The J segment lost 1 base and the V segment lost 3 bases, leaving 13 bases of the junction unmatched.

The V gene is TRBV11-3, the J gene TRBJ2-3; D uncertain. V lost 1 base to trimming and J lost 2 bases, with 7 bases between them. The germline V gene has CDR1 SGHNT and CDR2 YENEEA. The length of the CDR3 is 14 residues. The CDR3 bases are TGTGCCAGCAGCTTAGGGCCAATCACAGATACGCAGTATTTT. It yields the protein CASSLGPITDTQYF.

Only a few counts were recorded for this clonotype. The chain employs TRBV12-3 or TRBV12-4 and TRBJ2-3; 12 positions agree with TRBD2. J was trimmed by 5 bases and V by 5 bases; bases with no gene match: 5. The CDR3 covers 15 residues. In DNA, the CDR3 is TGTGCCAGCAGTCGATCTAGCGGGGGGGGAGATACGCAGTATTTT. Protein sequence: CASSRSSGGGDTQYF.

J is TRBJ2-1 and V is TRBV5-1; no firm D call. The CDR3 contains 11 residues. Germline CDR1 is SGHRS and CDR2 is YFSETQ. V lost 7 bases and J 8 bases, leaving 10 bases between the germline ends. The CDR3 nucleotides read TGCGCCAGCCTCAGAGGTCATGAGCAGTTCTTC. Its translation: CASLRGHEQFF.

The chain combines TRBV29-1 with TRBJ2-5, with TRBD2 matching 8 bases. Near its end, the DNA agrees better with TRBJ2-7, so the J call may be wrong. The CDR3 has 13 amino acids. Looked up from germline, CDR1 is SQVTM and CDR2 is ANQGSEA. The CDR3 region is CSVEREGGYEQYF. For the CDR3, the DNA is TGCAGCGTTGAACGGGAGGGGGGATACGAGCAGTACTTC.

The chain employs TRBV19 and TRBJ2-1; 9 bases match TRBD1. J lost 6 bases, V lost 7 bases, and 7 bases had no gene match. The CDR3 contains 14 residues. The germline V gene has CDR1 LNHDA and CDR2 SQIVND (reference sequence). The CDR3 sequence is CASKRDRAINEQFF. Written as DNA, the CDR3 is TGTGCCAGTAAGAGGGACAGGGCCATCAATGAGCAGTTCTTC. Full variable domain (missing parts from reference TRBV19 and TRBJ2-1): DGGITQSPKYLFRKEGQNVTLSCEQNLNHDAMYWYRQDPGQGLRLIYYSQIVNDFQKGDIAEGYSVSREKKESFPLTVTSAQKNPTAFYLCASKRDRAINEQFFGPGTRLTVL.

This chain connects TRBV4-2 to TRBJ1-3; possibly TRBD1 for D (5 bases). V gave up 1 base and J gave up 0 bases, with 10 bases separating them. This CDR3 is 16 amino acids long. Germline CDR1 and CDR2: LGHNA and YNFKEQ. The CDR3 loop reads CASSQGFRGSGNTIYF. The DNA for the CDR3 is TGTGCCAGCAGCCAAGGGTTTAGGGGCTCTGGAAACACCATATATTTT.

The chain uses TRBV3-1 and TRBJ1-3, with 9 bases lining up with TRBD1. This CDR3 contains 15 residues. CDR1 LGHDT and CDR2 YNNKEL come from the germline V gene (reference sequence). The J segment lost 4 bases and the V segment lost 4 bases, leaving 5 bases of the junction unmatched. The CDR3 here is CASSPWTGEGNTIYF. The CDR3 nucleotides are TGTGCCAGCAGCCCGTGGACAGGGGAGGGAAACACCATATATTTT.

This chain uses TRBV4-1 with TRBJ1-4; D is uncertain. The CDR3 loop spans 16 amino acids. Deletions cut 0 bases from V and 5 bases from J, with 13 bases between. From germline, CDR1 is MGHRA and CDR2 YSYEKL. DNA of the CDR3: TGCGCCAGCAGCCAAGATTCTTTCAAGGAGAATGAAAAACTGTTTTTT. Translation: CASSQDSFKENEKLFF.

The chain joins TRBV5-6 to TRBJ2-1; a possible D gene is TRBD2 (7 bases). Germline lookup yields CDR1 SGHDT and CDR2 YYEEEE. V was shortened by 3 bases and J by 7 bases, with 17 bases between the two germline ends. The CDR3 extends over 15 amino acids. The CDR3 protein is CASSWGGQGSNEQFF. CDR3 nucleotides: TGTGCCAGCAGCTGGGGGGGACAAGGGAGTAATGAGCAGTTCTTC.

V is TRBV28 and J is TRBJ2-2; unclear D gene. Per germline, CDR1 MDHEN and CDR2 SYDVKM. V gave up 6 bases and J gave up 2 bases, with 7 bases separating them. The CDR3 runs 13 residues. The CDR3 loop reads CASRLPNTGELFF. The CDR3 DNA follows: TGTGCCAGCAGACTACCTAACACCGGGGAGCTGTTTTTT.

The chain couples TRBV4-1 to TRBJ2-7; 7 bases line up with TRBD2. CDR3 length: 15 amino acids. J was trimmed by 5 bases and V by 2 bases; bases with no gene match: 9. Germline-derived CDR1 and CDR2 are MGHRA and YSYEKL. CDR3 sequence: CASSQLDRDYDEQYF. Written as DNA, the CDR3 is TGCGCCAGCAGCCAACTAGACCGGGACTATGACGAGCAGTACTTC.

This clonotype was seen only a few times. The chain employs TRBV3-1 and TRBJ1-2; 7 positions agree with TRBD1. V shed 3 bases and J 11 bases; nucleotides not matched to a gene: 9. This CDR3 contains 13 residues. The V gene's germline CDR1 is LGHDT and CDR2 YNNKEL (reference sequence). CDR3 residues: CASSHSRDSQYTF. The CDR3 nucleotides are TGTGCCAGCAGCCACAGCCGGGACAGTCAATACACCTTC.

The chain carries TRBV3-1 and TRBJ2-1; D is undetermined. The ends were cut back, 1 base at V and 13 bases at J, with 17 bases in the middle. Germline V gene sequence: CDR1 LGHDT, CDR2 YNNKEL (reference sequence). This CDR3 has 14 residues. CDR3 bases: TGTGCCAGCAGCCAAGTACCTAGTGTGGAGACCCAGTTCTTC. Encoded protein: CASSQVPSVETQFF.

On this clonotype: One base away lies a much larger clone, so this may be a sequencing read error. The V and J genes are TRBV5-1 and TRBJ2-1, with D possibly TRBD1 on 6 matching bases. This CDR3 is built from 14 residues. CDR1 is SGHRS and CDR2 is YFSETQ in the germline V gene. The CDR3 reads CANSQGSGRNEQFF. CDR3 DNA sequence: TGCGCCAACAGCCAGGGGTCTGGAAGAAATGAGCAGTTCTTC. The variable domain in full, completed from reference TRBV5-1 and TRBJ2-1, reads KAGVTQTPRYLIKTRGQQVTLSCSPISGHRSVSWYQQTPGQGLQFLFEYFSETQRNKGNFPGRFSGRQFSNSRSEMNVSTLELGDSALYLCANSQGSGRNEQFFGPGTRLTVL.

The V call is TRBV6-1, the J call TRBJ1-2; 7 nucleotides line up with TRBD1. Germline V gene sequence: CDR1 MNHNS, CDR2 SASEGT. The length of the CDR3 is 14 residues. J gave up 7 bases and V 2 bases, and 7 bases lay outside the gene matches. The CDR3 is CASSEMGQGVGYTF. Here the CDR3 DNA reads TGTGCCAGCAGTGAAATGGGCCAGGGGGTTGGCTACACCTTC.

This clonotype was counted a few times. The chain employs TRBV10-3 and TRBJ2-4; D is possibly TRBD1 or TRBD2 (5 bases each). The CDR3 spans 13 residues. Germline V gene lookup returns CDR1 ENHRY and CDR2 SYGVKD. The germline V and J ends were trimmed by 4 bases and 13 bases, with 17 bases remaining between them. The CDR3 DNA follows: TGTGCCATCAGTGGGGGACCTCAGAGGGAGCAGTACTTC. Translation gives CAISGGPQREQYF.

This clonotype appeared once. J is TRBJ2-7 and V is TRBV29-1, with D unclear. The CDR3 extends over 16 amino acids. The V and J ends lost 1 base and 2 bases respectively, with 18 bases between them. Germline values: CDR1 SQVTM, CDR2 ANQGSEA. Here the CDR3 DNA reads TGCAGCGTTGAAGTTCGACCGGCCCTCCGACCCTACGAGCAGTACTTC. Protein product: CSVEVRPALRPYEQYF.

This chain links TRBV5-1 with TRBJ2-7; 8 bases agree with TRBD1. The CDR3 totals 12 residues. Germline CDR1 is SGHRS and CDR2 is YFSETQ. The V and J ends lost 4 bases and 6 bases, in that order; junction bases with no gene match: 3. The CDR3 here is CASSTGGIEQYF. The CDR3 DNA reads TGCGCCAGCAGCACAGGGGGAATCGAGCAGTACTTC.